This T cell receptor (beta chain) was sequenced for a study of vaccination effects on CD4 cells after COVID-19. Notes on the study in general: After vaccination, at late timepoints, clones induced by infection and by vaccine contracted markedly.

Regarding this clone: Its antigen is as yet unknown.

Antigen-specific CD4+ T cells were expanded (with viral peptide pools) by the ViraFEST assay ahead of sequencing. Cultured cells yielded isolated CD4+ T cells after approximately nine days. Recipients of the vaccine had no prior SARS-CoV-2 infection and negative nucleocapsid antibodies. In culture with 10 IU/ml IL-2 and around 10 ug/ml peptides, PBMC were grown at fewer than 2.5 million per well. Measured with immunoSEQ multiplex PCR; TCRdb has only the in-frame clones, and not every one. The data contain 40,000 to 50,000 clones, 70% of them singletons. Trimming removed 3 bases from V and 3 bases from J, with 11 bases in between. Germline-derived CDR1 and CDR2 are GTSNPN and SVGIG (reference sequence). The CDR3 has 13 residues.

The TCR comes from a human donor who received a COVID-19 vaccine. The specimen was CD4+ T cells from PBMCs cultured with HCoV-OC43 spike peptides, collected before COVID-19 vaccination. Subset indicated: HCoV-OC43 spike overlapping peptide pool stimulation. J is TRBJ1-1 and V is TRBV30; no firm D call. Here the CDR3 DNA reads TGTGCCTGGAGCCTACCCCAGTACACTGAAGCTTTCTTT. Its protein product is CAWSLPQYTEAFF.